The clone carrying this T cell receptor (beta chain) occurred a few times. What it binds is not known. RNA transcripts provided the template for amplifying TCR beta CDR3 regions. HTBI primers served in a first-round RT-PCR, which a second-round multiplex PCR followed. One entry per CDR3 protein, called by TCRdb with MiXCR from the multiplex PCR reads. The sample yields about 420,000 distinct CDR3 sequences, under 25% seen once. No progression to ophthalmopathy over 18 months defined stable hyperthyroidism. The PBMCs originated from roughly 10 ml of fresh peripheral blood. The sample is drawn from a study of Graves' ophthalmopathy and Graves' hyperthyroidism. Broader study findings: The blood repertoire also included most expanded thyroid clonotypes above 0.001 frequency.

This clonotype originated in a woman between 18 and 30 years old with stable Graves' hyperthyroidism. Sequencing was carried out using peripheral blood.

CDR3 amino acids: CASSSRDRGPYEQYF. DNA of the CDR3: TGTGCCAGCAGCAGCCGGGACAGGGGCCCCTACGAGCAGTACTTC. The V and J genes are TRBV3-1 and TRBJ2-7, with 10 positions matching TRBD1. J lost 2 bases, V lost 5 bases, and 6 bases had no gene match. Germline V lookup: CDR1 LGHDT, CDR2 YNNKEL (reference sequence). The CDR3 loop spans 15 amino acids.